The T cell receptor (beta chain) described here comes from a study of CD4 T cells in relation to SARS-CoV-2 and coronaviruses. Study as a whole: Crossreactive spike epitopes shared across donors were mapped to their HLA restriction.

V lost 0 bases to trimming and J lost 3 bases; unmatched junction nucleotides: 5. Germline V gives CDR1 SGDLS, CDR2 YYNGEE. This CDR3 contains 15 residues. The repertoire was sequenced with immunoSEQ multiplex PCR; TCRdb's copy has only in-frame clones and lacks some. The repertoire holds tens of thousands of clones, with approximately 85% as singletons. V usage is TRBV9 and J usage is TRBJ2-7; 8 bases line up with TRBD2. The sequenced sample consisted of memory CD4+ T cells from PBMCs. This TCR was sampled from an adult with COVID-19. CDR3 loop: CASSVAPSGSYEQYF. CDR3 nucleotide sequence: TGTGCCAGCAGCGTAGCCCCAAGCGGGAGCTACGAGCAGTACTTC.